The clone carrying this TCR beta chain was seen more than once but under ten times. This specimen comes from a study of immune characterization of retroperitoneal liposarcoma. Germline assignment: CDR1 MNHEY and CDR2 SMNVEV (reference sequence). The length of the CDR3 is 14 residues. TCRdb itself ran the PCR reads through MiXCR, one entry per CDR3 protein. The repertoire holds some 3,000 distinct CDR3 sequences, roughly half seen once, with 45% in the top ten. The sequencing input was tumor tissue. This TCR derives from a male donor with retroperitoneal liposarcoma. V usage is TRBV27 and J usage is TRBJ2-1, with TRBD2 identical over 8 bases. The tail of the sequence fits TRBJ2-7 better, so the J call may be wrong. The CDR3 sequence: CASSAGTSHNEQYF. The CDR3 region has the DNA TGTGCCAGCAGCGCCGGGACTAGTCACAATGAGCAGTACTTC.